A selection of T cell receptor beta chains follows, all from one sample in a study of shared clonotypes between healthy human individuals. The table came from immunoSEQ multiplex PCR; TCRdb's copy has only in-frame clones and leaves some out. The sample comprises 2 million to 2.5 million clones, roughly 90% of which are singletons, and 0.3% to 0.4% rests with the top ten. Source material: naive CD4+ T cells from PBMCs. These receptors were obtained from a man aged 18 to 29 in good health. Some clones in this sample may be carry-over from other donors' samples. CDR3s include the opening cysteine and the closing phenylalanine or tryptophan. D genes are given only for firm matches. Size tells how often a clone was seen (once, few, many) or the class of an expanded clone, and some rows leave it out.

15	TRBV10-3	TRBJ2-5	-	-	CAISRGPEGQETQYF	TGTGCCATCAGTCGGGGCCCCGAGGGTCAAGAGACCCAGTACTTC
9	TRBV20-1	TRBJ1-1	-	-	CSATGVAFF	TGCAGTGCTACAGGGGTAGCTTTCTTT
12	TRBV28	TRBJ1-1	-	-	CASSLPGTRSFF	TGTGCCAGCAGTTTACCCGGGACGCGTTCCTTCTTT
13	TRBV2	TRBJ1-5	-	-	CASTMNTDQPQHF	TGTGCCAGCACTATGAATACAGATCAGCCCCAGCATTTT
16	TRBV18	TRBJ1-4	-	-	CASSLRDSTTNEKLFF	TGTGCCAGCTCACTGCGGGACTCCACAACTAATGAAAAACTGTTTTTT
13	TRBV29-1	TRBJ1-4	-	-	CSVETPGGEKLFF	TGCAGCGTTGAAACCCCGGGAGGTGAAAAACTGTTTTTT
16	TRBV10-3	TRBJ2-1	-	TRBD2	CAIGTDLAGGKNEQFF	TGTGCCATCGGGACGGATTTAGCGGGAGGGAAGAATGAGCAGTTCTTC
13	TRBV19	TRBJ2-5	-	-	CASSIEGDWNQYF	TGTGCCAGTAGTATAGAGGGCGATTGGAACCAGTACTTC
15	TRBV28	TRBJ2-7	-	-	CASSFPGPALYEQYF	TGTGCCAGCAGTTTCCCAGGACCAGCTCTCTACGAGCAGTACTTC
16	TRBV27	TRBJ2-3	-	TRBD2	CASSFGGSGRVGTQYF	TGTGCCAGCAGTTTTGGTGGTAGCGGGAGGGTCGGTACGCAGTATTTT
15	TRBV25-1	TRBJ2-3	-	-	CASSVGQGLGDTQYF	TGTGCCAGCAGTGTAGGGCAGGGGCTCGGGGATACGCAGTATTTT
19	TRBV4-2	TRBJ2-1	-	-	CASSQMGAGLANSYNEQFF	TGTGCCAGCAGCCAAATGGGGGCGGGACTTGCGAACTCCTACAATGAGCAGTTCTTC
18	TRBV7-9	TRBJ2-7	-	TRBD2	CASSLLPGLAGGPYEQYF	TGTGCCAGCAGCTTGCTCCCCGGACTAGCGGGAGGCCCCTACGAGCAGTACTTC
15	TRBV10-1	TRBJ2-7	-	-	CASSEGPPQNYEQYF	TGCGCCAGCAGTGAGGGTCCCCCCCAAAACTACGAGCAGTACTTC
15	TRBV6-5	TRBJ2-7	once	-	CASSLGLLGGYEQYF	TGTGCCAGCAGTTTGGGACTTCTCGGGGGCTACGAGCAGTACTTC
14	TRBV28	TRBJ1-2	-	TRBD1	CASSPRTGPGGYTF	TGTGCCAGCAGTCCCCGGACAGGCCCGGGTGGCTACACCTTC
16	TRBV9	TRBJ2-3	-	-	CASSVAGGTSTDTQYF	TGTGCCAGCAGCGTAGCTGGGGGCACCAGCACAGATACGCAGTATTTT
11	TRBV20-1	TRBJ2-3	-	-	CSARALDTQYF	TGCAGTGCTAGGGCCCTAGATACGCAGTATTTT
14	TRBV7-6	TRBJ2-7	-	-	CASSLRGVAYEQYF	TGTGCCAGCAGCTTACGGGGAGTAGCCTACGAGCAGTACTTC
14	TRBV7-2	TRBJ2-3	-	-	CASSLGLATDTQYF	TGTGCCAGCAGCTTAGGACTCGCCACAGATACGCAGTATTTT
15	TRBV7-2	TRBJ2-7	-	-	CASSLGVGPSYEQYF	TGTGCCAGCAGCTTAGGGGTCGGGCCATCCTACGAGCAGTACTTC
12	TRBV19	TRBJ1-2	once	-	CASSTSGLGYTF	TGTGCCAGTAGTACGTCAGGGCTCGGCTACACCTTC
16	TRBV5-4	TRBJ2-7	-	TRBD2	CASSSGLAGGPYEQYF	TGTGCCAGCAGCTCCGGACTAGCGGGAGGGCCATACGAGCAGTACTTC
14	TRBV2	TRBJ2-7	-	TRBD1	CASSLGQFSYEQYF	TGTGCCAGCAGCTTGGGACAGTTCTCCTACGAGCAGTACTTC
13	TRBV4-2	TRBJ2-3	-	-	CASSQDRPDTQYF	TGTGCCAGCAGCCAAGATCGCCCAGATACGCAGTATTTT
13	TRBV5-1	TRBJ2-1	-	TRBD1	CASSWTGYNEQFF	TGCGCCAGCAGCTGGACAGGGTACAATGAGCAGTTCTTC
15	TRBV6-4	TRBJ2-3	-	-	CASSRSTRGTDTQYF	TGTGCCAGCAGCCGCTCGACTAGGGGGACAGATACGCAGTATTTT
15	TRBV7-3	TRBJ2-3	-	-	CASSAGRRGPDTQYF	TGTGCCAGCAGCGCCGGACGGAGGGGCCCAGATACGCAGTATTTT
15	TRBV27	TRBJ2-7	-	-	CASSLVSGSGFEQYF	TGTGCCAGCAGTTTAGTGTCAGGGTCGGGCTTCGAGCAGTACTTC
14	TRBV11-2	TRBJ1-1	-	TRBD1	CASSFDPSGQVAFF	TGTGCCAGCAGCTTCGACCCCTCGGGACAGGTGGCTTTCTTT
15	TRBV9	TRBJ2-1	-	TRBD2	CASSTLAGVPNEQFF	TGTGCCAGCAGCACCCTAGCGGGAGTCCCGAATGAGCAGTTCTTC
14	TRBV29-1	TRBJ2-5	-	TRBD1	CSVGGQGAQETQYF	TGCAGCGTTGGGGGACAGGGGGCTCAAGAGACCCAGTACTTC
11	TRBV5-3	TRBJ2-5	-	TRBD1	CARSLDRAKYF	TGTGCCAGAAGCCTTGACAGGGCCAAGTACTTC
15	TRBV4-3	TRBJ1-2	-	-	CASSRGDRNRYGYTF	TGCGCCAGCAGCCGAGGCGACCGAAACCGCTATGGCTACACCTTC
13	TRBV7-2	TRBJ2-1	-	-	CASSLTRFGEQFF	TGTGCCAGCAGCTTAACCCGATTTGGGGAGCAGTTCTTC
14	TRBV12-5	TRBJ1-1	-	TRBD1	CASALPGQRTEAFF	TGTGCTAGTGCTCTGCCGGGACAGAGGACTGAAGCTTTCTTT
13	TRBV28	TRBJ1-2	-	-	CASSLEGGYGYTF	TGTGCCAGCAGTTTAGAGGGAGGCTATGGCTACACCTTC
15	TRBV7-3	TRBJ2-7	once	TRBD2	CASSVASGNTYEQYF	TGTGCCAGCAGCGTAGCTAGCGGAAATACCTACGAGCAGTACTTC
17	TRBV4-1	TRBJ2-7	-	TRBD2	CASSQPSGSARSYEQYF	TGCGCCAGCAGCCAACCTAGCGGGAGCGCCCGAAGCTACGAGCAGTACTTC
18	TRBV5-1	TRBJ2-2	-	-	CASSLRRGEVAGTGELFF	TGCGCCAGCAGCTTGCGTAGAGGGGAGGTCGCGGGCACCGGGGAGCTGTTTTTT
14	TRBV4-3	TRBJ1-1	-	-	CASSPQPVNTEAFF	TGCGCCAGCAGCCCCCAGCCGGTGAACACTGAAGCTTTCTTT
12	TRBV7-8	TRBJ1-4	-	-	CASSAREGKLFF	TGTGCCAGCAGCGCTCGGGAAGGAAAACTGTTTTTT
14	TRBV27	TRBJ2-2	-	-	CASSFRVDTGELFF	TGTGCCAGCAGTTTCAGGGTCGACACCGGGGAGCTGTTTTTT
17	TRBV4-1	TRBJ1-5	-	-	CASSQGPGPPPGQPQHF	TGCGCCAGCAGCCAAGGTCCGGGGCCCCCCCCAGGTCAGCCCCAGCATTTT
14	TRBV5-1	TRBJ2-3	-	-	CASRTAGSTDTQYF	TGCGCCAGCAGGACTGCGGGGAGCACAGATACGCAGTATTTT
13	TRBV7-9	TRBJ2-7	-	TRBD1	CASSLAGTDEQYF	TGTGCCAGCAGCTTAGCGGGGACAGACGAGCAGTACTTC
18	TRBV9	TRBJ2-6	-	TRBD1	CASSVRDRAPSGANVLTF	TGTGCCAGCAGCGTACGGGACAGGGCCCCATCTGGGGCCAACGTCCTGACTTTC
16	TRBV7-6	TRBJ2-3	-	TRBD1	CASSPRQGRPTDTQYF	TGTGCCAGCAGCCCACGACAGGGACGACCCACAGATACGCAGTATTTT
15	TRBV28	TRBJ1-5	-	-	CASSSHLRGNQPQHF	TGTGCCAGCAGTTCCCACCTAAGGGGCAATCAGCCCCAGCATTTT
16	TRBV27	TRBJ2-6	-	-	CASSLSRVAGANVLTF	TGTGCCAGCAGTTTATCGAGGGTCGCCGGGGCCAACGTCCTGACTTTC
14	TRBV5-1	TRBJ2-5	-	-	CASSPRGSQETQYF	TGCGCCAGCAGCCCCCGCGGGTCCCAAGAGACCCAGTACTTC
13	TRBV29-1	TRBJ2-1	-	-	CSAESGRTSEQFF	TGCAGCGCAGAGAGCGGCCGAACTAGTGAGCAGTTCTTC
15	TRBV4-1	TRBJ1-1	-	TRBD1	CASSRGRQGVTEAFF	TGCGCCAGCAGCAGAGGTCGACAGGGCGTCACTGAAGCTTTCTTT
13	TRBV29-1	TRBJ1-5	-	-	CSVTAGFGQPQHF	TGCAGCGTTACCGCAGGGTTCGGTCAGCCCCAGCATTTT
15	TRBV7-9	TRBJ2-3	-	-	CASSSSRVSTDTQYF	TGTGCCAGCAGCTCTTCTAGGGTTAGCACAGATACGCAGTATTTT
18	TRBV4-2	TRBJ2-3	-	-	CASSYGGQELAEPDTQYF	TGTGCCAGCAGCTATGGGGGACAGGAGCTAGCGGAGCCAGATACGCAGTATTTT
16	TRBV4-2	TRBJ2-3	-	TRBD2	CASSQGVAGHTGTQYF	TGTGCCAGCAGCCAAGGGGTAGCGGGGCACACAGGTACGCAGTATTTT
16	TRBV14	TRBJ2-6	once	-	CASSQDVGAGANVLTF	TGTGCCAGCAGCCAAGATGTGGGGGCTGGGGCCAACGTCCTGACTTTC
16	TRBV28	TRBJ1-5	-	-	CASSLSGDRSNQPQHF	TGTGCCAGCAGTTTATCTGGGGATCGTAGCAATCAGCCCCAGCATTTT
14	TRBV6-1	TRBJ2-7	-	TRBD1	CASRLPGQGYEQYF	TGTGCCAGTCGACTCCCGGGACAGGGCTACGAGCAGTACTTC